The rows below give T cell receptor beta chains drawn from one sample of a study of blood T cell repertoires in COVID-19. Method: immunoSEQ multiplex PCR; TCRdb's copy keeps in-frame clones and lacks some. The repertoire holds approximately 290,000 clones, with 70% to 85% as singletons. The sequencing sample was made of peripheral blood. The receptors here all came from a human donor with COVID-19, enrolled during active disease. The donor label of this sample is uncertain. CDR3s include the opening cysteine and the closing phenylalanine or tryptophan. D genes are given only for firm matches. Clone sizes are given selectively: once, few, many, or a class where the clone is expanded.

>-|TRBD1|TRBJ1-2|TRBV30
CAWSAGDSYGYTF
TGTGCCTGGAGTGCGGGGGACAGCTATGGCTACACCTTC
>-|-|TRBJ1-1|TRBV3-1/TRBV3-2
CASSQDSGGEAFF
TGTGCCAGCAGCCAAGATTCGGGCGGGGAAGCTTTCTTT
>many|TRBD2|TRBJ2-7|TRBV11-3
CASSATSGSYEQYF
TGTGCCAGCAGCGCAACTAGCGGCTCCTACGAGCAGTACTTC
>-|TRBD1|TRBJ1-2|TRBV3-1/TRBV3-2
CASSQGTGYGYTF
TGTGCCAGCAGCCAAGGGACAGGATATGGCTACACCTTC
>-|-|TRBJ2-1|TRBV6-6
CASSYRQDSYNEQFF
TGTGCCAGCAGTTACCGACAGGACTCCTACAATGAGCAGTTCTTC
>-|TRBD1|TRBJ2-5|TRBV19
CASSIGRGPTQYF
TGTGCCAGTAGTATTGGAAGGGGGCCGACCCAGTACTTC
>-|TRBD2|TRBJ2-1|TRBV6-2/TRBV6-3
CASSPGPYLAGVYNEQFF
TGTGCCAGCAGCCCAGGGCCTTATCTAGCGGGAGTCTACAATGAGCAGTTCTTC
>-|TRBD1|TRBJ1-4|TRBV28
CASLNSGTGESAGLFF
TGTGCCAGCCTCAATTCAGGGACAGGCGAATCTGCGGGGCTGTTTTTT
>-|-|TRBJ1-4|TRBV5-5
CASSLTTATNEKLFF
TGTGCCAGCAGCCTAACGACAGCAACTAATGAAAAACTGTTTTTT
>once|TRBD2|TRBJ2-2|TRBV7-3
CASSMEPGLAGGIVRTGELFF
TGTGCCAGCAGCATGGAACCGGGACTAGCGGGAGGAATAGTAAGGACCGGGGAGCTGTTTTTT
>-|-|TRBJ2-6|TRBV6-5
CASKARASGANVLTF
TGTGCCAGCAAAGCCAGGGCGTCTGGGGCCAACGTCCTGACTTTC
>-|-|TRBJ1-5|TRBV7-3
CASSLSRNQPQHF
TGTGCCAGCAGCTTAAGCAGGAATCAGCCCCAGCATTTT
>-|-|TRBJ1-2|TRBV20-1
CSARRGGYTF
TGCAGTGCTAGACGAGGAGGCTACACCTTC
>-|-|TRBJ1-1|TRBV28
CASSRRLITEAFF
TGTGCCAGCAGTCGGAGACTGATCACTGAAGCTTTCTTT
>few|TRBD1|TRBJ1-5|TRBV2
CASSVGTGVLQPQHF
TGTGCCAGCAGTGTAGGGACAGGGGTCCTTCAGCCCCAGCATTTT
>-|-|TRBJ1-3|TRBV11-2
CASSLDSTGSGNTIYF
TGTGCCAGCAGCTTAGATTCCACCGGCTCTGGAAACACCATATATTTT
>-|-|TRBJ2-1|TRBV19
CASSIRTGLEDNEQFF
TGTGCCAGTAGTATCCGGACCGGACTCGAGGACAATGAGCAGTTCTTC
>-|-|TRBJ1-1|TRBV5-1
CASSLVRENTEAFF
TGCGCCAGCAGCTTGGTTCGAGAGAACACTGAAGCTTTCTTT
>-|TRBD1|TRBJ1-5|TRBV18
CASSPARDRANQPQHF
TGTGCCAGCTCACCCGCCCGGGACAGGGCCAATCAGCCCCAGCATTTT
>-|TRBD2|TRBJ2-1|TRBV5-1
CASSQLTSGGYNEQFF
TGCGCCAGCAGCCAACTGACTAGCGGAGGATACAATGAGCAGTTCTTC
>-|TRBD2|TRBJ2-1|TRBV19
CASSPRTSGRGEQFF
TGTGCCAGTAGTCCCCGGACTAGCGGGAGGGGTGAGCAGTTCTTC
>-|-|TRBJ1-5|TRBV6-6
CASTDQPQHF
TGTGCCAGCACCGATCAGCCCCAGCATTTT
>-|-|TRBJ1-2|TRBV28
CASSLGRYYGYTF
TGTGCCAGCAGTTTGGGGAGGTACTATGGCTACACCTTC
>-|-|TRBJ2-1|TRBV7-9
CASSPLELRFF
TGTGCCAGCAGCCCCCTAGAGTTACGGTTCTTC
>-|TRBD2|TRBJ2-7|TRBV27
CASSLWGTSGSEQYF
TGTGCCAGCAGCCTATGGGGGACTAGCGGGAGCGAGCAGTACTTC
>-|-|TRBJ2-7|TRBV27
CASSLTPSYEQYF
TGTGCCAGCAGTCTGACACCGTCCTACGAGCAGTACTTC
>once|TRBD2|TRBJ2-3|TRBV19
CASSIEGRATDTQYF
TGTGCCAGTAGTATAGAAGGGAGGGCCACAGATACGCAGTATTTT
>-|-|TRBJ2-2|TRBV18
CASSFGRSNTGELFF
TGTGCCAGCTCGTTTGGGAGATCGAACACCGGGGAGCTGTTTTTT
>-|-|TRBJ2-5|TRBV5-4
CASSPESRSETQYF
TGTGCCAGCAGCCCTGAGAGTAGGAGTGAGACCCAGTACTTC
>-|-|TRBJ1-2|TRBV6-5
CASSYLGQGGGYTF
TGTGCCAGCAGTTACCTTGGTCAGGGTGGGGGCTACACCTTC
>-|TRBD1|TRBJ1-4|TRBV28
CASSSTSGGQGPRKLFF
TGTGCCAGCAGTTCTACCTCGGGAGGACAGGGGCCGCGTAAACTGTTTTTT
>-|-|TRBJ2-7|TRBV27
CATAGWAGSYEQYF
TGTGCCACGGCCGGGTGGGCGGGGTCCTACGAGCAGTACTTC
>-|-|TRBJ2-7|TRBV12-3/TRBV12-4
CASRASATYEQYF
TGTGCCAGCAGGGCTAGCGCTACCTACGAGCAGTACTTC
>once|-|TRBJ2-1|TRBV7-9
CASSPREGTGENEQFF
TGTGCCAGCAGCCCCCGCGAAGGTACGGGGGAAAATGAGCAGTTCTTC
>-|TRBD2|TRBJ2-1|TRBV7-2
CASSRGTTAYNEQFF
TGTGCCAGCAGCCGCGGGACTACCGCCTACAATGAGCAGTTCTTC
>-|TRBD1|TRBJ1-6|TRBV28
CASNVDRGFNSPLHF
TGTGCCAGCAACGTGGACAGGGGATTTAATTCACCCCTCCACTTT
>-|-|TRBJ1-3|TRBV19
CASRTGGNTIYF
TGTGCCAGTAGGACAGGCGGAAACACCATATATTTT
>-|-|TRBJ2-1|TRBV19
CASSIMDSHNEQFF
TGTGCCAGTAGTATAATGGACAGTCACAATGAGCAGTTCTTC
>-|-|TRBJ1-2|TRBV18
CASSPGGTREYGYTF
TGTGCCAGCTCACCCGGGGGAACCAGGGAGTATGGCTACACCTTC
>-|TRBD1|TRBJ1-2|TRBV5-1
CASSFDAQGLWGYTF
TGCGCCAGCAGCTTCGACGCACAGGGGTTATGGGGCTACACCTTC
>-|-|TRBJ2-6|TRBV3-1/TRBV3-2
CASTQDSSGANVLTF
TGTGCCAGCACCCAAGACAGCTCTGGGGCCAACGTCCTGACTTTC
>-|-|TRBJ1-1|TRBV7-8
CASSPSRAGEAFF
TGTGCCAGCAGCCCCTCCAGAGCAGGTGAAGCTTTCTTT
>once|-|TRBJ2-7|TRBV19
CASSTLGGSYEQYF
TGTGCCAGTAGTACCCTCGGGGGCTCCTACGAGCAGTACTTC
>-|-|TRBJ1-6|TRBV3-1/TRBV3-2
CASSPQGSPLHF
TGTGCCAGCAGCCCCCAGGGATCACCCCTCCACTTT
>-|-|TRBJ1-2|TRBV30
CAWNDPGEGYTF
TGTGCCTGGAACGATCCGGGGGAAGGCTACACCTTC
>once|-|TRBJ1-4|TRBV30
CAWSREVSVEKLFF
TGTGCCTGGAGTCGGGAGGTGTCTGTCGAAAAACTGTTTTTT
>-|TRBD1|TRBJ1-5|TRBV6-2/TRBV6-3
CASRPTDRSSTGPQHF
TGTGCCAGCAGACCTACGGACAGGTCGTCCACAGGGCCCCAGCATTTT
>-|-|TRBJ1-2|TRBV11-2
CASSAGAISYTF
TGTGCCAGCAGCGCGGGGGCTATAAGCTACACCTTC
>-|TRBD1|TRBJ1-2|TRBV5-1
CASSSGTVYGYTF
TGCGCCAGCAGCTCCGGGACAGTCTATGGCTACACCTTC
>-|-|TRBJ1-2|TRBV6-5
CASSRRGDGYTF
TGTGCCAGCAGTCGGCGGGGAGATGGCTACACCTTC
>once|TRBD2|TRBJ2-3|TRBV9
CASTVSGGTDTQYF
TGTGCCAGCACTGTCAGCGGGGGAACAGATACGCAGTATTTT
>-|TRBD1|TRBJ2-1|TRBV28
CASSFVRDRYNEQFF
TGTGCCAGCAGTTTCGTCCGGGACAGGTACAATGAGCAGTTCTTC